This TCR beta chain comes out of a study of shared clonotypes between healthy human individuals. Findings and limits, study-wide: Memory subsets generally showed smaller estimated richness than naive subsets did.

This CDR3 region has 16 residues. V lost 5 bases and J lost 3, with 20 bases in between. The germline V gene encodes CDR1 SGHVS and CDR2 FQNEAQ. To note about this clone: The antigen is unknown.

Study donors comprised healthy, HIV-negative adults devoid of recent acute infection or vaccination. Data came from immunoSEQ multiplex PCR; TCRdb stores just in-frame clones and leaves some out. Of approximately 1.1 million clones listed, around 82% are singletons. The chain has TRBV7-8 and TRBJ2-7, with D perhaps TRBD1 or TRBD2 (6 bases each). Input material: memory CD4+ T cells from PBMCs. Regarding subset: CD45RA-negative fraction. This receptor was taken from a man between 18 and 29 years old in good health. Some clones in this sample may be carry-over from other donors' samples. CDR3 protein: CASSAVGGAGLYEQYF. CDR3 bases: TGTGCCAGCAGCGCCGTGGGGGGCGCAGGTCTCTACGAGCAGTACTTC.